This T cell receptor delta chain comes out of a study of gamma delta lymphoproliferative disorders and STAT genes. PBMCs from patients and controls supplied the genomic DNA for sequencing. TCRdb re-analyzed the multiplex PCR reads via CATT. The sample lists around 3,600 delta-chain clones, 0.85% to 1.2% occurring once. Trimming shortened V by 0 bases and J by 16 bases, and 13 bases separated the two germline ends. Germline CDR1 is TSWWSYY and CDR2 is QGS. The CDR3 has 14 residues. This clone is termed medium-sized. This TCR was sampled from a human donor in good health. This chain links TRDV1 with TRDJ3; D is ambiguous. Material for sequencing was blood. The CDR3 loop is CALGELEGPRQMFF. DNA of the CDR3: TGTGCTCTTGGGGAACTAGAGGGGCCACGGCAGATGTTTTTC.